A single sample is the source of the 24 T cell receptor beta chains below, sequenced in a study of blood T cell repertoires in COVID-19. TCRdb's copy holds only in-frame clones and misses some; the assay was immunoSEQ multiplex PCR. Of about 250,000 clones in the sample, roughly 86% were seen once. Source material: PBMCs or T cells enriched from blood (not recorded which). The source of these receptors is a woman between 50 and 59 years old who had recovered from COVID-19.

CDR3 coding DNA: TGTGCCAGCAGCTTAGCACAGCTTAGGGGCTACACCTTC. It specifies CASSLAQLRGYTF. The V call is TRBV7-2, the J call TRBJ1-2; D is undetermined. V lost 0 bases, J lost 8 bases, and 10 bases lay in between. The CDR3 consists of 13 residues. In germline, CDR1 is SGHTA, CDR2 FQGNSA. The full variable domain, completed using reference TRBV7-2 and TRBJ1-2, is GAGVSQSPSNKVTEKGKDVELRCDPISGHTALYWYRQSLGQGLEFLIYFQGNSAPDKSGLPSDRFSAERTGGSVSTLTIQRTQQEDSAVYLCASSLAQLRGYTFGSGTRLTVV.

This chain uses TRBV29-1 with TRBJ1-1; a possible D gene is TRBD1 (5 bases). The CDR3 is 14 amino acids. In germline, CDR1 is SQVTM, CDR2 ANQGSEA. Trimming took 6 bases from V and 2 from J, leaving 16 bases between them. The CDR3 region has the DNA TGCAGCGTCAATCCGGGGAGGGGTAACACTGAAGCTTTCTTT. Protein sequence: CSVNPGRGNTEAFF. The whole variable domain, remainder taken from reference TRBV29-1 and TRBJ1-1, is SAVISQKPSRDICQRGTSLTIQCQVDSQVTMMFWYRQQPGQSLTLIATANQGSEATYESGFVIDKFPISRPNLTFSTLTVSNMSPEDSSIYLCSVNPGRGNTEAFFGQGTRLTVV.

This clone was counted a few times. The gene calls are TRBV18 and TRBJ1-6; 9 bases are a match to TRBD1. The CDR3 runs to 14 residues. The germline V gene encodes CDR1 KGHSH and CDR2 LQKENI. The trim removed 5 bases at V and 7 bases at J, leaving 3 bases unmatched. The CDR3: CASSSDRGNSPLHF. The CDR3 nucleotides read TGTGCCAGCTCATCGGACAGGGGAAATTCACCCCTCCACTTT.

The gene calls are TRBV30 and TRBJ1-1, with TRBD1 as a possible D gene (5 bases). Germline CDR1 and CDR2: GTSNPN and SVGIG (reference sequence). The V end lost 3 bases, the J end lost 3 bases, and 11 bases lay between the germline ends. The CDR3 runs to 13 residues. The CDR3 is CAWRAQEYTEAFF. Here the CDR3 DNA reads TGTGCCTGGAGAGCACAGGAGTACACTGAAGCTTTCTTT.

This clone was seen only once. The chain couples TRBV19 to TRBJ2-7; D is undetermined. Deletions cut 4 bases from V and 4 bases from J, with 8 bases between. CDR1 LNHDA and CDR2 SQIVND come from the germline V gene (reference sequence). The CDR3 totals 12 residues. The CDR3 DNA follows: TGTGCCAGTAGTAACTCGAGGTACGAGCAGTACTTC. Translating it yields CASSNSRYEQYF.

The chain uses TRBV2 and TRBJ2-1, with D unresolved. Trimming took 8 bases from V and 5 from J, leaving 13 bases between them. This CDR3 has 13 amino acids. Germline CDR1 SNHLY, CDR2 FYNNEI. The CDR3 spells CASQKERNNEQFF. CDR3 nucleotides: TGTGCCAGCCAAAAAGAGAGGAACAATGAGCAGTTCTTC.

About this clone itself: The sample holds other DNA sequences that translate to the same CDR3. The V call is TRBV5-1, the J call TRBJ2-2, with D perhaps matching TRBD1 (6 bases). The V gene's germline CDR1 is SGHRS and CDR2 YFSETQ. V was cut by 2 bases and J by 1 base, with 6 bases left in between. This CDR3 region has 14 residues. The CDR3 DNA reads as TGCGCCAGCAGCTTACAGGGGAACACCGGGGAGCTGTTTTTT. Amino acids: CASSLQGNTGELFF.

The chain uses TRBV5-8 and TRBJ2-1; 13 bases match TRBD2. V was pared by 1 base and J by 8 bases, with 3 bases of the junction left unmatched. The germline V gene encodes CDR1 SGHTS and CDR2 YDEGEE. This CDR3 region has 15 residues. The CDR3 DNA reads as TGTGCCAGCAGCTTGACTAGCGGGAGGGGCTATGAGCAGTTCTTC. It translates to CASSLTSGRGYEQFF.

This chain links TRBV12-5 with TRBJ2-1; weak D call: TRBD2 (6 bases). The length of the CDR3 is 15 residues. Trimming pared 4 bases from V and 4 bases from J, leaving 14 bases between. CDR1 and CDR2 (germline): LGHNT, FRNRAP. The CDR3 coding sequence is TGTGCTAGTGGTTCCCCTAGGGCGGGGTACAATGAGCAGTTCTTC. It codes for CASGSPRAGYNEQFF. Together with reference TRBV12-5 and TRBJ2-1, the CDR3 gives the full variable domain: DARVTQTPRHKVTEMGQEVTMRCQPILGHNTVFWYRQTMMQGLELLAYFRNRAPLDDSGMPKDRFSAEMPDATLATLKIQPSEPRDSAVYFCASGSPRAGYNEQFFGPGTRLTVL.

V gene TRBV7-9 combines with J gene TRBJ2-1; 9 positions agree with TRBD2. Trimming cost V 5 bases and J 5 bases; bases outside gene matches: 19. Germline V gene data show CDR1 as SEHNR and CDR2 as FQNEAQ (reference sequence). This CDR3 has 19 amino acids. CDR3 nucleotides: TGTGCCAGCAGCCCCGGAGGCTCTTTGCGTAGCGGGAGCCACAATGAGCAGTTCTTC. Protein sequence: CASSPGGSLRSGSHNEQFF.

This rearrangement joins TRBV6-6 to TRBJ1-4, with 7 positions matching TRBD1. V dropped 6 bases and J dropped 12; count of bases not matched to a gene: 7. CDR3 size: 12 residues. Germline lookup yields CDR1 MNHNY and CDR2 SVGAGI (reference sequence). The CDR3 protein is CASRGTVRQLFF. The CDR3 coding sequence is TGTGCCAGCAGGGGGACAGTGCGACAACTGTTTTTT.

The chain is built from TRBV2 and TRBJ1-5; D is unresolved. V was pared by 3 bases and J by 0 bases, with 9 bases between. There are 15 residues in the CDR3. CDR1 and CDR2 (germline): SNHLY, FYNNEI. The CDR3 spells CASSDGLDSNQPQHF. As DNA, the CDR3 is TGTGCCAGCAGTGACGGGTTGGATAGCAATCAGCCCCAGCATTTT.

This chain uses TRBV2 with TRBJ2-7, with 9 bases aligning to TRBD2. The germline V gene encodes CDR1 SNHLY and CDR2 FYNNEI. Trimming at V came to 6 bases and at J to 5 bases, leaving 8 bases not matched to a gene. This CDR3 has 14 amino acids. The CDR3 DNA sequence: TGTGCCAGCAGAGTTAGCGGGAGTGCCCACGAGCAGTACTTC. This encodes CASRVSGSAHEQYF.

The chain couples TRBV5-1 to TRBJ2-3; the D gene is possibly TRBD1 (5 bases). The CDR3 is 15 amino acids. The V end was cut by 0 bases, the J end by 5 bases, with 13 bases between. CDR1 is SGHRS and CDR2 is YFSETQ in the germline V gene. The DNA for the CDR3 is TGCGCCAGCAGCTTGGGGACACCCAGAGGAGATACGCAGTATTTT. Amino acid sequence: CASSLGTPRGDTQYF. Supplemented by reference TRBV5-1 and TRBJ2-3, the full variable domain reads KAGVTQTPRYLIKTRGQQVTLSCSPISGHRSVSWYQQTPGQGLQFLFEYFSETQRNKGNFPGRFSGRQFSNSRSEMNVSTLELGDSALYLCASSLGTPRGDTQYFGPGTRLTVL.

The rearrangement joins TRBV24-1 to TRBJ2-2; D unresolved. Germline V CDR1 and CDR2: KGHDR, SFDVKD. Trimming cost V 0 bases and J 12 bases, with 13 bases left between them. There are 14 residues in the CDR3. Written as DNA, the CDR3 is TGTGCCACCAGTGATTTGGCCCCTTCCGACAAGCTGTTTTTT. The encoded protein is CATSDLAPSDKLFF.

The rearrangement links TRBV5-1 to TRBJ2-1; D unclear. Germline V gene lookup returns CDR1 SGHRS and CDR2 YFSETQ. V lost 0 bases to trimming and J lost 1 base, with 8 bases between them. The CDR3 spans 15 residues. Here the CDR3 reads CASSLAIGSYNEQFF. The CDR3 DNA reads as TGCGCCAGCAGCTTGGCCATCGGGTCCTACAATGAGCAGTTCTTC.

The chain joins TRBV5-4 to TRBJ2-7, with D perhaps TRBD1 (5 bases). CDR1 and CDR2 from the germline V gene are SGHNT and YYREEE (reference sequence). This CDR3 region has 15 residues. V lost 1 base and J 4 bases, leaving 15 bases between the germline ends. CDR3 in DNA: TGTGCCAGCAGCTTGCAGGCAGGGAAGGGGTACGAGCAGTACTTC. This gives the protein CASSLQAGKGYEQYF.

The rearrangement links TRBV19 to TRBJ2-1; 9 nucleotides agree with TRBD2. J lost 0 bases, V lost 4 bases, and 7 bases had no gene match. CDR1 and CDR2 from the germline V gene are LNHDA and SQIVND (reference sequence). This CDR3 region has 17 residues. CDR3 loop: CASSTLAGIGSYNEQFF. The DNA for the CDR3 is TGTGCCAGTAGTACCCTAGCGGGAATTGGCTCCTACAATGAGCAGTTCTTC.

The chain links TRBV27 to TRBJ2-3; 12 nucleotides align to TRBD2. From germline, CDR1 is MNHEY and CDR2 SMNVEV (reference sequence). The junction had 4 bases not matched to a gene; V was cut back by 5 bases and J by 1 base. The CDR3 is 16 amino acids. This CDR3 reads CASSHGLAGRTDTQYF. The CDR3, as DNA: TGTGCCAGCAGTCACGGACTAGCGGGGCGCACAGATACGCAGTATTTT.

A single count supports this clone. The V and J genes are TRBV7-8 and TRBJ1-5; 7 nucleotides agree with TRBD1. The CDR3 loop spans 16 amino acids. Germline V gene lookup returns CDR1 SGHVS and CDR2 FQNEAQ. J was trimmed by 2 bases and V by 3 bases; bases with no gene match: 7. CDR3 DNA sequence: TGTGCCAGCAGCTTGGATACAGGGGTTGGCAATCAGCCCCAGCATTTT. It yields the protein CASSLDTGVGNQPQHF. Looking up the rest from reference TRBV7-8 and TRBJ1-5 gives the full variable domain: GAGVSQSPRYKVAKRGQDVALRCDPISGHVSLFWYQQALGQGPEFLTYFQNEAQLDKSGLPSDRFFAERPEGSVSTLKIQRTQQEDSAVYLCASSLDTGVGNQPQHFGDGTRLSIL.

The chain couples TRBV15 to TRBJ1-2; weak D call: TRBD1 (5 bases). V lost 3 bases and J 6 bases, leaving 11 bases between the germline ends. From germline, CDR1 is LNHNV and CDR2 YYDKDF (reference sequence). This CDR3 is built from 13 residues. The CDR3 spells CATSSKGEDGYTF. The CDR3 nucleotides are TGTGCCACCAGCAGTAAAGGGGAGGATGGCTACACCTTC.

V usage is TRBV28 and J usage is TRBJ2-2; possible D gene TRBD2, 5 bases. In germline, CDR1 is MDHEN, CDR2 SYDVKM. V lost 4 bases and J 7 bases, leaving 16 bases between the germline ends. The CDR3 contains 15 residues. CDR3 region: CASSSQTSLGGELFF. In DNA, the CDR3 is TGTGCCAGCAGTTCCCAAACTAGTTTAGGCGGGGAGCTGTTTTTT.

The chain joins TRBV5-1 to TRBJ2-7; TRBD2 matches at 9 bases. Per germline, CDR1 SGHRS and CDR2 YFSETQ. The CDR3 has 17 residues. With V trimmed by 0 bases and J by 2 bases, 9 bases remained unmatched. CDR3 region: CASSLGILAGVPYEQYF. In nucleotides, the CDR3 is TGCGCCAGCAGCTTGGGGATACTAGCGGGTGTGCCCTACGAGCAGTACTTC.

This chain uses TRBV5-1 with TRBJ1-3; no clear D. Per the germline V gene, CDR1 is SGHRS and CDR2 is YFSETQ. The CDR3 runs to 16 residues. The V and J ends lost 3 bases and 0 bases respectively, with 13 bases between them. The CDR3 DNA reads TGCGCCAGCAGCTCCGCCGGTTCTAACTCTGGAAACACCATATATTTT. As protein: CASSSAGSNSGNTIYF.